Listed below are T cell receptor beta chains from one sample, sequenced in a study of cytomegalovirus exposure and HLA in healthy donors. The table came from immunoSEQ multiplex PCR; TCRdb's copy has only in-frame clones and leaves some out. The sample lists roughly 6,100 clones; about half were seen once. The sequenced material came from PBMCs. The receptors derive from a man between 25 and 39 years old in good health and CMV-seropositive. The conserved cysteine and the conserved F or W are not part of the CDR3 here.

TRBJ1-3	TRBV29-1	SVETGSGNTIY
TRBJ2-7	TRBV10-2	ATVPWASYEQY
TRBJ1-2	TRBV29-1	SVAGLDYGYT
TRBJ2-3	TRBV25-1	ASSETSGRTDTQY
TRBJ2-7	TRBV7-7	ASSMDTSYEQY
TRBJ2-1	TRBV4-3	ASSQEWTGRYEQF
TRBJ2-1	TRBV11-1	ASSAEGYNEQF
TRBJ1-6	TRBV30	AWSGPTGKIRSSYNSPLH
TRBJ2-7	TRBV10-2	ASGDIISYEQY
TRBJ1-2	TRBV29-1	SAGDRGNYGYT
TRBJ2-7	TRBV30	AWSSGTGGSAWYEQY
TRBJ2-3	TRBV6-4	ASSALAGGTDTQY
TRBJ1-1	TRBV29-1	SVEGAKSRGTEAF
TRBJ1-6	TRBV29-1	SARTGRGSPLH
TRBJ1-6	TRBV18	ASSPTGLRSPLH
TRBJ1-6	TRBV10-3	AINRENSPLH